One and the same sample provided the 21 T cell receptor beta chains below, sequenced in a study of T-cell memory formation after mild COVID-19. TCRdb re-derived calls from the 5' RACE reads in MiXCR, one entry per CDR3 protein. The sample holds fewer than 400,000 distinct CDR3 sequences, around 13% seen once. Sequencing used PBMCs or a T cell subset sorted from them (not recorded which). The receptor set was obtained from a man aged 18 to 29 who had mild COVID-19 (a few samples of this study predate the infection). Cell type and time point are not known.

This chain uses TRBV7-2 with TRBJ2-5, with D tentatively TRBD1 or TRBD2 (6 bases each). Germline V gene data show CDR1 as SGHTA and CDR2 as FQGNSA. The V and J ends lost 2 bases and 5 bases respectively, with 12 bases between them. This CDR3 region has 14 residues. The CDR3 DNA follows: TGTGCCAGCAGCTTATATGGAGGGGGGGAGACCCAGTACTTC. Translated, it gives CASSLYGGGETQYF.

Only a few counts were recorded for this clonotype. The CDR3 region has the DNA TGTGCCAGCAGCTTGCAGGAAACCTACAATGAGCAGTTCTTC. Its translation: CASSLQETYNEQFF. The chain is built from TRBV5-5 and TRBJ2-1; D remains unclear. The CDR3 contains 14 residues. Germline V gene lookup returns CDR1 SGHKS and CDR2 YYEKEE (reference sequence). The V and J ends lost 1 base and 2 bases respectively, with 7 bases between them.

The sample holds many counts of this clonotype. The V call is TRBV2, the J call TRBJ2-7; D is uncertain. Germline V lookup: CDR1 SNHLY, CDR2 FYNNEI. The CDR3 runs 14 residues. Trimming stripped 2 bases from V and 6 bases from J, with 14 bases between. CDR3 nucleotide sequence: TGTGCCAGCAGTGAATATGGCGCTAGGGTCGAGCAGTACTTC. Protein product: CASSEYGARVEQYF.

This clonotype was seen at least ten times. The chain links TRBV27 to TRBJ2-5; possible D gene TRBD1, 7 bases. Germline CDR1 MNHEY, CDR2 SMNVEV (reference sequence). The germline V and J ends were trimmed by 9 bases and 6 bases, with 14 bases remaining between them. The CDR3 totals 12 residues. The CDR3 reads CASGRRGQTQYF. In DNA form, the CDR3 reads TGTGCCAGTGGACGGAGGGGGCAGACCCAGTACTTC.

The sample holds a few counts of this clonotype. The V call is TRBV24-1, the J call TRBJ1-1, with D possibly TRBD1 on 5 matching bases. Germline-derived CDR1 and CDR2 are KGHDR and SFDVKD. V was trimmed by 3 bases and J by 5 bases, leaving 9 bases between them. The CDR3 contains 13 residues. The CDR3 nucleotides are TGTGCCACCAGTGATCAGGGAGGAACTGAAGCTTTCTTT. Its protein is CATSDQGGTEAFF.

This clonotype was detected only a few times. The rearrangement links TRBV7-2 to TRBJ2-5; 9 bases map to TRBD2. V trimming: 6 bases; J trimming: 4 bases; junction bases outside the gene matches: 6. CDR3 length: 14 amino acids. The germline V gene has CDR1 SGHTA and CDR2 FQGNSA. The CDR3 coding sequence is TGTGCCAGCAGTTGGCGGGGGGGCCCAGAGACCCAGTACTTC. This codes for CASSWRGGPETQYF.

This clonotype was seen only a few times. J is TRBJ1-1 and V is TRBV27; 7 bases line up with TRBD1. After removal of 5 bases from V and 5 bases from J, the junction contained 5 bases not matched to a gene. The germline CDR1 and CDR2 sequences are MNHEY and SMNVEV (reference sequence). The CDR3 totals 13 residues. CDR3 nucleotides: TGTGCCAGCAGTGAGGGACAGTGGACTGAAGCTTTCTTT. Translating gives CASSEGQWTEAFF.

The rearrangement joins TRBV3-1 to TRBJ1-1; D remains unclear. The CDR3 contains 15 residues. The germline V and J ends were trimmed by 4 bases and 5 bases, with 17 bases remaining between them. Germline V gene sequence: CDR1 LGHDT, CDR2 YNNKEL (reference sequence). The CDR3 coding sequence is TGTGCCAGCAGCCTTCGGGAAGGCGGTTGGACTGAAGCTTTCTTT. Protein product: CASSLREGGWTEAFF.

Only a few counts were recorded for this clonotype. V gene TRBV20-1 combines with J gene TRBJ2-7; D is unresolved. The CDR3 consists of 11 residues. Germline V gene lookup returns CDR1 DFQATT and CDR2 SNEGSKA (reference sequence). The V and J ends lost 1 base and 7 bases respectively, with 8 bases between them. CDR3 sequence: CSARASREQYF. Here the CDR3 DNA reads TGCAGTGCTAGAGCCAGTCGGGAGCAGTACTTC.

This clonotype was seen at least ten times. An end of the junction does not agree with germline; a read error may underlie this. The chain combines TRBV7-7 with TRBJ2-5, with D perhaps matching TRBD2 (5 bases). The CDR3 runs 14 residues. Germline assignment: CDR1 SSHAT and CDR2 FNYEAQ (reference sequence). The CDR3 region is CASSLAPSQETQYF. CDR3 DNA: TGTGCTAGCAGCTTAGCGCCCAGTCAAGAGACCCAGTACTTC.

Many counts were recorded for this clonotype. The chain combines TRBV7-9 with TRBJ2-1, with D possibly being TRBD2 (7 bases). The CDR3 extends over 18 amino acids. Between the trimmed V and J ends, which lost 2 bases and 4 bases, there was a span of 21 bases. Germline lookup yields CDR1 SEHNR and CDR2 FQNEAQ (reference sequence). This CDR3 is CASSLFSGGPSTYNEQFF. The CDR3 nucleotides read TGTGCCAGCAGCTTATTTTCCGGGGGGCCTTCAACTTACAATGAGCAGTTCTTC.

The chain employs TRBV4-3 and TRBJ2-6; the match to TRBD2 covers 7 bases. This CDR3 has 19 residues. Germline CDR1 and CDR2: LGHNA and YSLEER. V lost 3 bases to trimming and J lost 0 bases; unmatched junction nucleotides: 11. The CDR3 reads CASSQDISGAFSGANVLTF. CDR3 nucleotide sequence: TGCGCCAGCAGCCAGGATATCAGCGGGGCATTCTCTGGGGCCAACGTCCTGACTTTC.

This sequence joins TRBV5-1 and TRBJ1-2; tentatively, D is TRBD1 (5 bases). Per germline, CDR1 SGHRS and CDR2 YFSETQ. The germline V and J ends were trimmed by 4 bases and 8 bases, with 27 bases remaining between them. CDR3 length: 17 amino acids. CDR3 in amino acids: CASSVGPRDRPMEGYTF. The CDR3 DNA reads as TGCGCCAGCAGCGTGGGACCCCGAGACAGACCCATGGAAGGCTACACCTTC.

In its sample, this clonotype was seen many times. V is TRBV11-2 and J is TRBJ2-7; possibly TRBD1 for D (6 bases). CDR1 is SGHAT and CDR2 is FQNNGV in the germline V gene. V dropped 3 bases and J dropped 4 bases, with 10 bases sitting between them. The CDR3 spans 13 residues. In nucleotides, the CDR3 is TGTGCCAGCAGCTTTGGACAGTTGTACGAGCAGTACTTC. It codes for CASSFGQLYEQYF.

The CDR3 bases are TGTGCCACCAGTGAATCCCCGACAGTAAATACGCAGTATTTT. Amino acid sequence: CATSESPTVNTQYF. This sequence joins TRBV24-1 and TRBJ2-3, with D possibly matching TRBD1 (5 bases). The CDR3 covers 14 residues. Germline values: CDR1 KGHDR, CDR2 SFDVKD. V was cut by 4 bases and J by 7 bases, with 14 bases left in between.

This clonotype occurred a few times. This sequence joins TRBV4-2 and TRBJ1-6; D call uncertain. This CDR3 contains 17 residues. V gave up 0 bases and J gave up 6 bases, with 15 bases separating them. The germline V gene encodes CDR1 LGHNA and CDR2 YNFKEQ. The CDR3 DNA is TGTGCCAGCAGCCAAGATCGGGTACCGGGATCTAATTCACCCCTCCACTTT. Translation: CASSQDRVPGSNSPLHF.

The J gene is TRBJ2-1, the V gene TRBV5-1; TRBD2 matches 9 bases. With V trimmed by 0 bases and J by 5 bases, 6 bases remained unmatched. CDR1 and CDR2 from the germline V gene are SGHRS and YFSETQ. This CDR3 is built from 16 residues. The CDR3 protein is CASSLDPAGGNNEQFF. Here the CDR3 DNA reads TGCGCCAGCAGCTTGGATCCAGCGGGGGGTAACAATGAGCAGTTCTTC.

V is TRBV6-5 and J is TRBJ2-5, with D tentatively TRBD1 (6 bases). The CDR3 consists of 14 residues. CDR1 is MNHEY, CDR2 SVGAGI, per germline. V shed 6 bases and J shed 3 bases, with 14 bases lying between them. Here the CDR3 reads CASSNYPGEETQYF. For the CDR3, the DNA is TGTGCCAGCAGCAACTACCCAGGGGAAGAGACCCAGTACTTC.

This chain connects TRBV6-2 or TRBV6-3 to TRBJ2-5; D not resolved. V was shortened by 7 bases and J by 5 bases, with 8 bases between the two germline ends. CDR3 length: 11 amino acids. CDR1 MNHEY and CDR2 SVGEGT come from the germline V gene. The CDR3 nucleotides read TGTGCCAGCAAGGTCCTGGAGACCCAGTACTTC. Translated: CASKVLETQYF.

This clonotype turned up a few times. The gene calls are TRBV5-1 and TRBJ2-1, with TRBD2 identical over 9 bases. Germline values: CDR1 SGHRS, CDR2 YFSETQ. J lost 6 bases, V lost 0 bases, and 7 bases had no gene match. The CDR3 length is 16 residues. As DNA, the CDR3 is TGCGCCAGCAGCTTGGCCAAAGCGGGGGGCCCCAATGAGCAGTTCTTC. It codes for CASSLAKAGGPNEQFF.

Only a few counts were recorded for this clonotype. V is TRBV4-3 and J is TRBJ1-1; possible D gene TRBD1, 6 bases. Looked up from germline, CDR1 is LGHNA and CDR2 is YSLEER. CDR3 length equals 16 residues. Between the trimmed V and J ends, which lost 4 bases and 3 bases, there was a span of 18 bases. For the CDR3, the DNA is TGCGCCAGCAGCCCGGTGTGGGGGGGCATGGACACTGAAGCTTTCTTT. It codes for CASSPVWGGMDTEAFF.